This TCR beta chain was recovered during a study of cytomegalovirus exposure and HLA in healthy donors. As for the study in general: Of all 398 donors who were genotyped, about 80% belonged to the Caucasian-associated ancestry cluster. Study-wide points: Later analysis found that TCR beta chains associated with HLA were more clonally expanded than other, equally common chains. There were approximately 150 TCR beta chains listed as cytomegalovirus-associated. CMV serostatus alone was available as immune exposure information.

Regarding this clone: Its antigen is unidentified.

Trimming left V 3 bases short and J 0 bases short, with 11 bases between. CDR1 and CDR2 (germline): WSHSY, SAAADI. The CDR3 spans 15 residues. 60 Vbeta and 13 Jbeta primers were used in PCR. This table comes from immunoSEQ multiplex PCR, and its TCRdb copy is limited to in-frame clones, with some not included. This table has about 270,000 clones, about 66% appearing once. This chain uses TRBV10-2 with TRBJ2-5; TRBD2 might be the D (5 bases). The TCR originated in a female donor in good health and CMV-seronegative. Material: PBMCs. CDR3 region: CASSDLREYQETQYF. The DNA of the CDR3 is TGCGCCAGCAGTGACTTGAGGGAGTACCAAGAGACCCAGTACTTC.